The rows below give T cell receptor beta chains drawn from one sample of a study of shared clonotypes between healthy human individuals. Sequencing was performed with immunoSEQ multiplex PCR; in TCRdb, only in-frame clones are kept and a portion is missing. The table includes just over 2,000,000 clones, 90% to 95% detected once. Sequenced material: naive CD4+ T cells sorted from blood. The receptor source for this set is a man aged 18 to 30 in good health. Each CDR3 is given with its conserved first and last residue. The D gene is left open where the match is weak. Some rows have no size entry. The others give once, few or many, or a class for an expanded clone.

CDR3 protein: CASGTGVSPLHF
CDR3 DNA: TGCGCCAGCGGGACAGGGGTTTCACCCCTCCACTTT
J gene: TRBJ1-6
V gene: TRBV10-2
clone size: -
D gene: TRBD1

CDR3 protein: CASSDSGLATYEQYF
CDR3 DNA: TGTGCCAGCAGTGACTCGGGACTAGCGACCTACGAGCAGTACTTC
J gene: TRBJ2-7
V gene: TRBV6-1
clone size: -
D gene: TRBD2

CDR3 protein: CAIRAVGNTIYF
CDR3 DNA: TGTGCCATCAGGGCAGTTGGAAACACCATATATTTT
J gene: TRBJ1-3
V gene: TRBV10-3
clone size: -
D gene: -

CDR3 protein: CASSVGLSAYEQYF
CDR3 DNA: TGTGCCAGCAGTGTGGGCCTTTCGGCCTACGAGCAGTACTTC
J gene: TRBJ2-7
V gene: TRBV6-1
clone size: -
D gene: -

CDR3 protein: CASSERPDSYEQYF
CDR3 DNA: TGTGCCAGCAGTGAGAGGCCAGATTCCTACGAGCAGTACTTC
J gene: TRBJ2-7
V gene: TRBV2
clone size: -
D gene: -

CDR3 protein: CASSLRTGENTEAFF
CDR3 DNA: TGTGCCAGCTCACTTAGGACAGGCGAGAACACTGAAGCTTTCTTT
J gene: TRBJ1-1
V gene: TRBV18
clone size: -
D gene: TRBD1

CDR3 protein: CASSLAQDRVMTGELFF
CDR3 DNA: TGTGCCAGCAGCTTGGCCCAGGACAGGGTGATGACCGGGGAGCTGTTTTTT
J gene: TRBJ2-2
V gene: TRBV5-5
clone size: -
D gene: TRBD1

CDR3 protein: CAWARRAGNTIYF
CDR3 DNA: TGTGCTTGGGCCAGAAGGGCTGGAAACACCATATATTTT
J gene: TRBJ1-3
V gene: TRBV30
clone size: -
D gene: -

CDR3 protein: CASSRNRVGETQYF
CDR3 DNA: TGTGCCAGCTCACGTAACAGGGTCGGAGAGACCCAGTACTTC
J gene: TRBJ2-5
V gene: TRBV18
clone size: -
D gene: -

CDR3 protein: CASSEGDSPLHF
CDR3 DNA: TGTGCCTCCTCAGAGGGCGATTCACCCCTCCACTTT
J gene: TRBJ1-6
V gene: TRBV30
clone size: -
D gene: -

CDR3 protein: CASSGGDNRGGNSPLHF
CDR3 DNA: TGTGCCAGCAGTGGGGGAGACAACAGGGGCGGGAATTCACCCCTCCACTTT
J gene: TRBJ1-6
V gene: TRBV28
clone size: -
D gene: TRBD1

CDR3 protein: CASSLPGTGGSPLHF
CDR3 DNA: TGTGCCAGCAGCCTCCCCGGGACAGGGGGTTCACCCCTCCACTTT
J gene: TRBJ1-6
V gene: TRBV11-1
clone size: -
D gene: TRBD1

CDR3 protein: CSAHHPGDTQYF
CDR3 DNA: TGCAGCGCGCATCACCCGGGAGATACGCAGTATTTT
J gene: TRBJ2-3
V gene: TRBV29-1
clone size: -
D gene: -

CDR3 protein: CASKVPNSPLHF
CDR3 DNA: TGTGCCAGCAAGGTCCCCAATTCACCCCTCCACTTT
J gene: TRBJ1-6
V gene: TRBV28
clone size: -
D gene: -

CDR3 protein: CASSEAATGAKTQYF
CDR3 DNA: TGTGCCAGCAGTGAAGCGGCGACAGGGGCAAAGACCCAGTACTTC
J gene: TRBJ2-5
V gene: TRBV6-1
clone size: -
D gene: TRBD1

CDR3 protein: CASSPRTVANTGELFF
CDR3 DNA: TGTGCCAGCAGCCCCCGGACAGTTGCGAACACCGGGGAGCTGTTTTTT
J gene: TRBJ2-2
V gene: TRBV7-8
clone size: -
D gene: -

CDR3 protein: CATSFGQGASQPQHF
CDR3 DNA: TGTGCCACCAGCTTCGGACAGGGGGCCAGTCAGCCCCAGCATTTT
J gene: TRBJ1-5
V gene: TRBV15
clone size: -
D gene: TRBD1

CDR3 protein: CASSLAAGEETQYF
CDR3 DNA: TGCGCCAGCAGCTTGGCCGCGGGAGAAGAGACCCAGTACTTC
J gene: TRBJ2-5
V gene: TRBV5-1
clone size: -
D gene: TRBD2

CDR3 protein: CASSPGTEQYF
CDR3 DNA: TGTGCCAGCTCACCGGGGACCGAGCAGTACTTC
J gene: TRBJ2-7
V gene: TRBV18
clone size: -
D gene: -

CDR3 protein: CASSPTPSRGGEQYF
CDR3 DNA: TGCGCCAGCAGCCCGACCCCCTCGAGAGGCGGCGAGCAGTACTTC
J gene: TRBJ2-7
V gene: TRBV5-1
clone size: many
D gene: -

CDR3 protein: CAWSPDRVHEQYF
CDR3 DNA: TGTGCCTGGAGTCCGGACAGGGTCCACGAGCAGTACTTC
J gene: TRBJ2-7
V gene: TRBV30
clone size: -
D gene: TRBD1

CDR3 protein: CASSDAGHLVSYNSPLHF
CDR3 DNA: TGCGCCAGCAGCGATGCCGGACACCTGGTCTCCTATAATTCACCCCTCCACTTT
J gene: TRBJ1-6
V gene: TRBV5-1
clone size: -
D gene: -

CDR3 protein: CASSGQANNQPQHF
CDR3 DNA: TGTGCCAGCAGTGGACAGGCCAACAATCAGCCCCAGCATTTT
J gene: TRBJ1-5
V gene: TRBV6-1
clone size: -
D gene: -

CDR3 protein: CASSSRLDYEQYF
CDR3 DNA: TGTGCCAGCAGTTCTCGGCTGGACTACGAGCAGTACTTC
J gene: TRBJ2-7
V gene: TRBV28
clone size: -
D gene: -

CDR3 protein: CASSPREGSYEQYF
CDR3 DNA: TGCGCCAGCAGCCCCCGGGAGGGGTCCTACGAGCAGTACTTC
J gene: TRBJ2-7
V gene: TRBV5-1
clone size: -
D gene: TRBD2

CDR3 protein: CASSVGQSTEAFF
CDR3 DNA: TGTGCCAGCAGTGTGGGACAGAGCACTGAAGCTTTCTTT
J gene: TRBJ1-1
V gene: TRBV2
clone size: -
D gene: TRBD1